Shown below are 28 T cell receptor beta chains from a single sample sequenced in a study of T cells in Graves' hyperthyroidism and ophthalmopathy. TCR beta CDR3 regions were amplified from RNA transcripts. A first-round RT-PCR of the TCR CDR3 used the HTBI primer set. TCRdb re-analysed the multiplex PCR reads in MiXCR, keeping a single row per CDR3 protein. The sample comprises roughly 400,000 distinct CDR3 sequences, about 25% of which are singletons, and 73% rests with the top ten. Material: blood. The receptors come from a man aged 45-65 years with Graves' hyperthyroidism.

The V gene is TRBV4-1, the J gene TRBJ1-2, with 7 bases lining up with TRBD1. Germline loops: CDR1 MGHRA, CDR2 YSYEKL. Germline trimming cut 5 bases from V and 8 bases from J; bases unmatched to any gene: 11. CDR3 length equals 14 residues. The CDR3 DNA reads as TGCGCCAGCAGCGACCGGACAGGTCCGTTAGGCTACACCTTC. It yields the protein CASSDRTGPLGYTF.

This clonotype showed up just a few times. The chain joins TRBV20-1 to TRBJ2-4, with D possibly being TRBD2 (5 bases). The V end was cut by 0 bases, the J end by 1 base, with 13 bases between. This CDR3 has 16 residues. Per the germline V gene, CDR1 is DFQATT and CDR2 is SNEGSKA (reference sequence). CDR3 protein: CSARDWNSGAKNIQYF. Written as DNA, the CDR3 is TGCAGTGCTAGAGATTGGAATTCGGGGGCCAAAAACATTCAGTACTTC.

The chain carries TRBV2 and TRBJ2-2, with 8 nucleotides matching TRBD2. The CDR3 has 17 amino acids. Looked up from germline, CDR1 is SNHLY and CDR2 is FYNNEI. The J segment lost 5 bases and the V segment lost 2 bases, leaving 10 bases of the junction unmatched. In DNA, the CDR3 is TGTGCCAGCAGTGAATACGATGCAGCGGGGGCTACCGGGGAGCTGTTTTTT. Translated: CASSEYDAAGATGELFF. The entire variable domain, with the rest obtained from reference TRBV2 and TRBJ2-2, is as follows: EPEVTQTPSHQVTQMGQEVILRCVPISNHLYFYWYRQILGQKVEFLVSFYNNEISEKSEIFDDQFSVERPDGSNFTLKIRSTKLEDSAMYFCASSEYDAAGATGELFFGEGSRLTVL.

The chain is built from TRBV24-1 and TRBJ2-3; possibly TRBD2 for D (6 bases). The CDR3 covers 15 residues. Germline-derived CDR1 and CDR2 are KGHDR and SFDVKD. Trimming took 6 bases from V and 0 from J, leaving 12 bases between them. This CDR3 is CATSRGGVSTDTQYF. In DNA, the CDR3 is TGTGCCACCAGTAGAGGAGGGGTTAGCACAGATACGCAGTATTTT.

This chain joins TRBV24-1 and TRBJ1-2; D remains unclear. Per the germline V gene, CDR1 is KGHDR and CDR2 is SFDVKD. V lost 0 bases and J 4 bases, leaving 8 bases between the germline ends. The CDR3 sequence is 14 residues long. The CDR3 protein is CATSDLPFSYGYTF. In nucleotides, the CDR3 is TGTGCCACCAGTGATTTGCCGTTCAGCTATGGCTACACCTTC.

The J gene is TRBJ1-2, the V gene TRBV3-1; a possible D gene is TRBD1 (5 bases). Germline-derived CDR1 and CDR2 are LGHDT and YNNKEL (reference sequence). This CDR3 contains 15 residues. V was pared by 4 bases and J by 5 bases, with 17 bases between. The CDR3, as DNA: TGTGCCAGCAGCCCTAGGACCGGGACGAAGTATGGCTACACCTTC. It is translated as CASSPRTGTKYGYTF.

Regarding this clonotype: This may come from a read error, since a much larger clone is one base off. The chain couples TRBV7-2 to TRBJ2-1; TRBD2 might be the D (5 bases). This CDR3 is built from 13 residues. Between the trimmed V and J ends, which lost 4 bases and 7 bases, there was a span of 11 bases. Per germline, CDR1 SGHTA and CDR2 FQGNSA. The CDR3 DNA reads TGTGCCAGCAGCTCAGAGTTAGCGAATGAGCAGTTCTTC. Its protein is CASSSELANEQFF.

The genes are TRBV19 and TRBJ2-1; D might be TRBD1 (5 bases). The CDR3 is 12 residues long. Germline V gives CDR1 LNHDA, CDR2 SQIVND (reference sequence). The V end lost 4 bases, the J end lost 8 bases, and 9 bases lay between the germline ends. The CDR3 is CASSNRYYEQFF. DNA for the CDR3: TGTGCCAGTAGTAACAGGTATTATGAGCAGTTCTTC.

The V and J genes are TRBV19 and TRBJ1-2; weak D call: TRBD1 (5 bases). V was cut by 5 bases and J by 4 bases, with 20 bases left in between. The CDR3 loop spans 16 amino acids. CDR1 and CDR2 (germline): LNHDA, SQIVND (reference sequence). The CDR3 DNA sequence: TGTGCCAGTAGTCTCGGGACGCCTGGGAATAGCTATGGCTACACCTTC. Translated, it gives CASSLGTPGNSYGYTF.

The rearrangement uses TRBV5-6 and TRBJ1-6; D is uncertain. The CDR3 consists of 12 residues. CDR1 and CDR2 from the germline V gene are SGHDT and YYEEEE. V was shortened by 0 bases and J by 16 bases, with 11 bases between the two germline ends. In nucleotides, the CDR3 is TGTGCCAGCAGCTTGGGTTCCCTTCCTCTCCACTTT. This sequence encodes CASSLGSLPLHF. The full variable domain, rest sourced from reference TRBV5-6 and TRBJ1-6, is DAGVTQSPTHLIKTRGQQVTLRCSPKSGHDTVSWYQQALGQGPQFIFQYYEEEERQRGNFPDRFSGHQFPNYSSELNVNALLLGDSALYLCASSLGSLPLHFGNGTRLTVT.

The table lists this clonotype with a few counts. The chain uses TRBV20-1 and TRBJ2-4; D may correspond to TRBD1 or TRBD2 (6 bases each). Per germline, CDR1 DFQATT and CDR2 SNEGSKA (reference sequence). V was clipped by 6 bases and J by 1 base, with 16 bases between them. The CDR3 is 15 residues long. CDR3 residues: CSALRPGAAKNIQYF. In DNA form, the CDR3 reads TGCAGTGCCCTCCGCCCGGGGGCCGCCAAAAACATTCAGTACTTC.

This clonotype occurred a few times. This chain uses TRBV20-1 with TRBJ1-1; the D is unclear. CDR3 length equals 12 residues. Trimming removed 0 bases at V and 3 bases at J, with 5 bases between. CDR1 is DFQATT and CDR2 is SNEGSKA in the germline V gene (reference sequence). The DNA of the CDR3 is TGCAGTGCTAGAGATGACGACACTGAAGCTTTCTTT. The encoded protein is CSARDDDTEAFF.

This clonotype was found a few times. In nucleotides, the CDR3 is TGTGCCAGTAGCGGGACTCTGAGCTCCTACGAGCAGTACTTC. Its protein product is CASSGTLSSYEQYF. This sequence joins TRBV19 and TRBJ2-7; D might be TRBD2 (6 bases). Germline V gives CDR1 LNHDA, CDR2 SQIVND (reference sequence). The V end was cut by 6 bases, the J end by 0 bases, with 12 bases between. This CDR3 is built from 14 residues.

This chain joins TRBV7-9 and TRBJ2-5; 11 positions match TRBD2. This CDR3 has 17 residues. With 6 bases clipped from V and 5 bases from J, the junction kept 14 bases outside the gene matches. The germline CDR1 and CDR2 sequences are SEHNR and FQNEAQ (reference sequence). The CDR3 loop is CASRGVAGGPWGETQYF. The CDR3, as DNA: TGTGCCAGCAGAGGAGTAGCGGGAGGGCCTTGGGGGGAGACCCAGTACTTC.

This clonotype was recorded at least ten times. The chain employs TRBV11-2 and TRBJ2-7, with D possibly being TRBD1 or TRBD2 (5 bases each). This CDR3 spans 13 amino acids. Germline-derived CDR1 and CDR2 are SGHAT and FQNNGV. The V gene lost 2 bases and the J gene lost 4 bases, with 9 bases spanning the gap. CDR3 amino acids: CASSLSGRYEQYF. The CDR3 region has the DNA TGTGCCAGCAGCTTATCGGGACGGTACGAGCAGTACTTC.

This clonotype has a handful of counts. Written as DNA, the CDR3 is TGTGCCAGTAGTATGACCCTTAGGCAGGCCCAAGAGACCCAGTACTTC. Residues: CASSMTLRQAQETQYF. The J gene is TRBJ2-5, the V gene TRBV19; no reliable D call. CDR3 size: 16 residues. Germline-derived CDR1 and CDR2 are LNHDA and SQIVND (reference sequence). V lost 3 bases to trimming and J lost 1 base, with 15 bases between them.

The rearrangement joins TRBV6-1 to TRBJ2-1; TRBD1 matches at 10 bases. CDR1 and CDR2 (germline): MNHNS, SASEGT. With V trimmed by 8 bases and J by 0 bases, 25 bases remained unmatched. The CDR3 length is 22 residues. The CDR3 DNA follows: TGTGCCAGCTCACCGCTACCCTTAACGGGACAGGGGTTGTCCAGCTCCTACAATGAGCAGTTCTTC. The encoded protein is CASSPLPLTGQGLSSSYNEQFF.

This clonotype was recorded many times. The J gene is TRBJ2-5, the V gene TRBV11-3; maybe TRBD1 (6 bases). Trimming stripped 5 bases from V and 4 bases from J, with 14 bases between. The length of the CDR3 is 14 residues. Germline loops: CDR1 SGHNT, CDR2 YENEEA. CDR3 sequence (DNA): TGTGCCAGCAGCCTAATTTCCAGGGGAGAGACCCAGTACTTC. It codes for CASSLISRGETQYF. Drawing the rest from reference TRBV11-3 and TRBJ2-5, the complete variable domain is EAGVVQSPRYKIIEKKQPVAFWCNPISGHNTLYWYLQNLGQGPELLIRYENEEAVDDSQLPKDRFSAERLKGVDSTLKIQPAELGDSAVYLCASSLISRGETQYFGPGTRLLVL.

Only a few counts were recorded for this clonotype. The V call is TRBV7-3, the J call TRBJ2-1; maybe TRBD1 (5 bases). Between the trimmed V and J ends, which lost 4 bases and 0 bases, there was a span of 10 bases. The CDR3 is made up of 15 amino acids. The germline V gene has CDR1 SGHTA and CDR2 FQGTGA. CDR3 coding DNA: TGTGCCAGCAGCTCTCAGGGAAGCTCCTACAATGAGCAGTTCTTC. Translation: CASSSQGSSYNEQFF.

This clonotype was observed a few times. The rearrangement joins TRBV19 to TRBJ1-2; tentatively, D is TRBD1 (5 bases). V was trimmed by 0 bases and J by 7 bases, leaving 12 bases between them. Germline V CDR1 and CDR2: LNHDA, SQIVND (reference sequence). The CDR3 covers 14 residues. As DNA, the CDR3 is TGTGCCAGTAGTATAGAGGCCAGGGTGGGTGGCTACACCTTC. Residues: CASSIEARVGGYTF.

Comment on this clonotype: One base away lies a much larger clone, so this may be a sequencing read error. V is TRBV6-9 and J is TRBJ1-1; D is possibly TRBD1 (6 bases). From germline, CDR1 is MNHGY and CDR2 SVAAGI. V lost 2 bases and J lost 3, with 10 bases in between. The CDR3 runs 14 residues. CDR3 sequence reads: CASSYEGGYTEAFF. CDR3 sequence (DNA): TGTGCCAGCAGTTATGAGGGGGGGTACACTGAAGCTTTCTTT.

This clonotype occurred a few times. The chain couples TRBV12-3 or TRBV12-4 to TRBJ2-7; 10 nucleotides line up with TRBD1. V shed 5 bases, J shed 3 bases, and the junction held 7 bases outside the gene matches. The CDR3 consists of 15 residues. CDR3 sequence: CASSETGGPSYEQYF. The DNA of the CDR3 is TGTGCCAGCAGTGAGACAGGGGGCCCGAGCTACGAGCAGTACTTC.

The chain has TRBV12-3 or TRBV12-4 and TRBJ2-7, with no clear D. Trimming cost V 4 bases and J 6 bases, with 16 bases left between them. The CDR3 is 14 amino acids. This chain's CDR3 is CASSSADGVGEQYF. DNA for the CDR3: TGTGCCAGCAGTTCCGCGGATGGGGTAGGCGAGCAGTACTTC.

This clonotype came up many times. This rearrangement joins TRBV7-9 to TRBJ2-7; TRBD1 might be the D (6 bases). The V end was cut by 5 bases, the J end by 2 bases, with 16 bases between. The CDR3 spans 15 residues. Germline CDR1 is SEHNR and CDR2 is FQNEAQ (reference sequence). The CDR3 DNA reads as TGTGCCAGCAGCCCACGCCGGGACATAACCTACGAGCAGTACTTC. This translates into CASSPRRDITYEQYF.

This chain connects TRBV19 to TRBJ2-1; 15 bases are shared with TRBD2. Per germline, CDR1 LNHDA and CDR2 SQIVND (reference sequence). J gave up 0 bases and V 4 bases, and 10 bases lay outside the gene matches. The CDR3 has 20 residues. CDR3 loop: CASSRSGLAGGTVSYNEQFF. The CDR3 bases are TGTGCCAGTAGTAGATCGGGACTAGCGGGAGGTACGGTCTCCTACAATGAGCAGTTCTTC.

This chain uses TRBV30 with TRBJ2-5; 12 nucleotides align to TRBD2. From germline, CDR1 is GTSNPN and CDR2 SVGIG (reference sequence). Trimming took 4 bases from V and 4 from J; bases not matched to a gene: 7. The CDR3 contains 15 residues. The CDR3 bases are TGTGCCTGGAATGACTGGGGACTAGCGGGAGAGACCCAGTACTTC. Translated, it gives CAWNDWGLAGETQYF.

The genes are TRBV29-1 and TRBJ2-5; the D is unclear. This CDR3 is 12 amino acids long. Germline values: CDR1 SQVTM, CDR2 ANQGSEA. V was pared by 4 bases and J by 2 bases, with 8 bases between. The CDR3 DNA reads TGCAGCGTTGTTGAAGTTCAAGAGACCCAGTACTTC. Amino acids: CSVVEVQETQYF.

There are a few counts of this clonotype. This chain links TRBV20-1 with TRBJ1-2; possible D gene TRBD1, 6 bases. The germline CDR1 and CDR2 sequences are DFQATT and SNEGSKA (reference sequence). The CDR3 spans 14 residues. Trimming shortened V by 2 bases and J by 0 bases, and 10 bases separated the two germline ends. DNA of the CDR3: TGCAGTGCTAGATTGGACAGCACTAACTATGGCTACACCTTC. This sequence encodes CSARLDSTNYGYTF.